This is a list of T cell receptor beta chains from one sample in a study of CD8 T cells in ankylosing spondylitis. TCRdb processed the 5' RACE reads anew with MiXCR; each CDR3 protein has one entry. The data hold about 200,000 distinct CDR3 sequences, with about a quarter observed a single time. The sample taken for sequencing was blood, either unsorted or a sorted T cell fraction (not recorded which). The receptors were gathered from a male donor with ankylosing spondylitis or in good health (not recorded which). Each CDR3 is given without its conserved first and last residue. The order of the fields is J gene, D gene, V gene, CDR3 protein. D genes are given only for firm matches.

TRBJ2-7	TRBD1	TRBV7-2	ASSLGQGTREQY
TRBJ1-4	TRBD1	TRBV12-3/TRBV12-4	ASSFWAGGGEKLF
TRBJ2-5	-	TRBV29-1	SVRRRWGQETQY
TRBJ2-2	TRBD1	TRBV18	ASSPRQGNTGELF
TRBJ2-3	TRBD2	TRBV5-5	ASSLSNGRDATQY
TRBJ2-5	-	TRBV7-2	ASSLSRPQAGETQY
TRBJ2-5	TRBD2	TRBV29-1	SARTSAETQY
TRBJ2-7	-	TRBV29-1	SGRSSYEQY
TRBJ2-7	-	TRBV29-1	SVRVANYEQY
TRBJ2-3	-	TRBV18	ASSPTRDTQY
TRBJ2-1	-	TRBV10-3	ATGVSPLEQF
TRBJ2-7	TRBD1	TRBV29-1	SVRGQGANEQY
TRBJ1-5	-	TRBV11-2	ASSFPGGPQH
TRBJ2-1	-	TRBV5-1	ASSGTRGGGPYNEQF
TRBJ2-1	-	TRBV12-3/TRBV12-4	ASSRTDEQF
TRBJ2-7	-	TRBV29-1	SVSRAGSYEQY
TRBJ1-3	-	TRBV11-2	ASSFDSGNTIY
TRBJ1-4	TRBD1	TRBV6-1	ASSGGQFREKLF
TRBJ1-2	TRBD1	TRBV20-1	SARQGWDGYT
TRBJ2-3	-	TRBV20-1	SAEPLVGDTQY
TRBJ2-5	-	TRBV5-6	ASSLTGQGETQY
TRBJ2-3	-	TRBV3-1	TSSAFASASDLRDTQY
TRBJ2-1	TRBD1	TRBV5-1	ASSSGQGVWEQF
TRBJ2-5	TRBD2	TRBV20-1	SARGRLAGEETQY
TRBJ1-2	-	TRBV20-1	SAKDPGYGYT
TRBJ1-1	TRBD1	TRBV20-1	SARVRQGIMNTEAF
TRBJ2-5	-	TRBV12-3/TRBV12-4	ASSLAQGLKETQY
TRBJ1-1	-	TRBV20-1	SARDLSRDPAF
TRBJ1-1	TRBD1	TRBV12-5	ASGSPRGKVTEAF
TRBJ2-5	TRBD2	TRBV20-1	SALRTSGTPQETQY
TRBJ1-1	-	TRBV12-3/TRBV12-4	ASSLVGVNTEAF
TRBJ2-2	TRBD2	TRBV20-1	SAIAGVGTGELF
TRBJ2-2	TRBD2	TRBV5-1	ASSGGTSIGELF
TRBJ2-1	-	TRBV3-1	ASSQAGLADRGEQF
TRBJ2-1	TRBD2	TRBV4-2	ASSQEPSGSRYNEQF
TRBJ2-3	-	TRBV18	ASSYQGQLSTDTQY